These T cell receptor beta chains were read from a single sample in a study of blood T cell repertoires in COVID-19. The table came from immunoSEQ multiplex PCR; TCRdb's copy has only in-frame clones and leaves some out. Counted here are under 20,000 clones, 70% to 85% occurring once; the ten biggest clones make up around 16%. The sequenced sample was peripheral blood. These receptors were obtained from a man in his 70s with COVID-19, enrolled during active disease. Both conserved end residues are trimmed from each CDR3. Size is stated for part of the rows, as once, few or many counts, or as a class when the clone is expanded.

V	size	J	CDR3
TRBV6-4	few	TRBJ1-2	ASSEGGGSGGYT
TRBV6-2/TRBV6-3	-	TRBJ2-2	ASSYSSRGGELF
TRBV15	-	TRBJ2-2	ATSLRAAVRTGELF
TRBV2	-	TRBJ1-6	ASRTEARNSPLH
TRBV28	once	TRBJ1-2	ASSLLTGSYGYT
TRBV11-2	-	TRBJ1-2	ASSLVRGTGDYGYT
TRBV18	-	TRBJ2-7	ASSPPVGGGPYEQY
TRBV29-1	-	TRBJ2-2	SVGKTSGGELF
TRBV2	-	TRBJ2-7	ASTREISYEQY
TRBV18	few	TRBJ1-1	ASSGGQGFMGAEAF
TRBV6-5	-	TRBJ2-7	ASSSVGTGRTDEQY
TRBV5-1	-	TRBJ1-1	ASSGTGGGEAF
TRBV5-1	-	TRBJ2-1	ASSTTLNEQF
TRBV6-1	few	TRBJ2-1	ASSEIFGYNEQF
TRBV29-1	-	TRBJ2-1	SVSRAGGYNEQF